This T cell receptor (beta chain) was sequenced for a study of spatial heterogeneity in lung cancer. Study at large: Across the raw uncorrected reads, a unique TCR and UMI combination was observed, on average, more than ten times.

All TCR cDNA molecules were individually tagged with a unique molecular identifier. TCRdb fed the 5' RACE reads into MiXCR, producing one record per CDR3 protein. The profile shows some 3,000 distinct CDR3 sequences, more than 8.5% of them singletons. This clonotype is termed large. Time point indicated: sample taken at primary tumor resection. The donors were 72 patients with non-small cell lung cancer that was early-stage and untreated. Sequences were derived from normal lung tissue next to the tumor, sampled at surgery. This TCR was sampled from a female donor with early-stage non-small cell lung cancer.

CDR3 sequence reads: CASTAGSEAFF. CDR3 bases: TGTGCCAGCACAGCCGGGTCTGAAGCTTTCTTT. J is TRBJ1-1 and V is TRBV27; D gene unclear. The germline V gene encodes CDR1 MNHEY and CDR2 SMNVEV (reference sequence). This CDR3 region has 11 residues. V lost 7 bases to trimming and J lost 6 bases, with 9 bases between them.